This T cell receptor beta chain was observed in a study of blood T cell repertoires in COVID-19 (TCRdb year 2020). About the study as a whole: Recovered participants in ImmuneRACE Cohort 3 were defined as having two consecutive negative NP/OP PCR tests, clearance from a healthcare professional, or resolution of symptoms. Deeply sampled blood TCRbeta repertoires from subjects exposed to, actively infected with, or recovered from COVID-19 were included in the dataset. The material from the prospective study consisted of cDNA or gDNA derived from T cells, B-cell-depleted T cells, or PBMCs. The collaborator samples originated in the United States, Italy and Spain and spanned the acute and convalescent phases of COVID-19. Samples came from the ongoing ImmuneRACE study (first 160 participants) plus 1,254 subjects from 6 global collaborators. The repertoires were released in a freely available public database meant as a resource for research on the immune response to SARS-CoV-2. A de-identified subject ID, COVID-19 status, age in years and sex were almost always included in the sample metadata. Where available, HLA class I and class II types were taken from metadata supplied by the sample provider and were not determined by assay-based typing. Beyond this particular receptor, the publication reports: Clinical and demographic metadata were provided uncurated, with the amount varying by source and participant.

Comment on this clone: Its antigen remains unidentified. Base qualities are not at hand, and no much larger clone is one base apart.

The CDR3 spans 16 residues, from the cysteine through the phenylalanine. Left in the record is the CDR3 DNA by itself, 48 bases read in frame from the first base. In the germline V gene, CDR1 corresponds to MNHEY and CDR2 to SVGEGT. From V the trimming removes 6 bases and from J it removes 0 bases, while the gene matches leave 7 bases of the junction unaccounted for. In the prospective study, participants were about 18 to 100 years old, resided in about two dozen geographic areas of the United States, and were enrolled through a virtual design. In the prospective study, cohorts were assigned on the basis of participant-reported clinical history obtained from a screening survey and a study questionnaire. Each participant in the prospective study had whole blood, serum and a nasopharyngeal or oropharyngeal swab collected by mobile phlebotomists. Participants in the prospective study had the option to provide additional blood draws and questionnaires over a 2-month period. Before DNA extraction, blood samples from the prospective study were shipped at room temperature or frozen.

TCRbeta CDR3 regions were amplified from genomic DNA using the immunoSEQ Assay, a bias-controlled multiplex PCR. The original methods were these. Nucleated cell counts per sample were estimated from amplification of reference gene primers within the assay. Sequence reads were collapsed and filtered to measure the absolute abundance of every unique TCRbeta CDR3 rearrangement. For each sample, productive Simpson clonality was calculated as the square root of Simpson's diversity index over productive rearrangements. The table was pulled from immuneACCESS by TCRdb, which kept in-frame rearrangements only. Such tables lose some clones; where checked, under half of the loss comes from unresolved V genes, and the rest has no known cause. Clone size and the V and J calls come from that table; the DNA yielded D and trimming. This sample comprises a few hundred thousand clones, roughly 91% of them detected only once. The ten largest account for roughly 7.1% of the sample.

The clonotype comes from a man aged 25 to 40 in a cohort exposed to, infected with or recovered from COVID-19 (not recorded which). The chain couples TRBV6-2 or TRBV6-3 to TRBJ1-2; TRBD1 lines up with 10 middle nucleotides. Sequenced material: PBMCs or T cells enriched from blood (not recorded which). The sequenced DNA: TGTGCCAGCAGACCTCCGACAGGGGGCCCTAACTATGGCTACACCTTC. Protein translation: CASRPPTGGPNYGYTF.